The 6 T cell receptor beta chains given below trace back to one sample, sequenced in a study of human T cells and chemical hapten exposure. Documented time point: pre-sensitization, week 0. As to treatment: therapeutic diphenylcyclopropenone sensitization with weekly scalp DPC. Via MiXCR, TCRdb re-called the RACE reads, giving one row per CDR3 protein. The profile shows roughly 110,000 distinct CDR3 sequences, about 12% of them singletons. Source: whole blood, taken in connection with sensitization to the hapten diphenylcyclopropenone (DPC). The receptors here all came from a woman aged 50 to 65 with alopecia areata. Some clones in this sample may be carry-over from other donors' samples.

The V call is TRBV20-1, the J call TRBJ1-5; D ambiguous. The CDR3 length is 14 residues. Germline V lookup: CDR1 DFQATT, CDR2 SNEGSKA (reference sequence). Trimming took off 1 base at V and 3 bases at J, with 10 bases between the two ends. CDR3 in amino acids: CSARAQTHNQPQHF. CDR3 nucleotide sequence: TGCAGTGCTAGAGCACAGACTCACAATCAGCCCCAGCATTTT.

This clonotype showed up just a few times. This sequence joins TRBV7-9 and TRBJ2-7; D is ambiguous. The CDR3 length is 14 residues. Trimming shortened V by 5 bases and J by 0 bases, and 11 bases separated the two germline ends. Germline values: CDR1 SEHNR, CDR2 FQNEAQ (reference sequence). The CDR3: CASSPPQNSYEQYF. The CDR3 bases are TGTGCCAGCAGCCCCCCCCAAAACTCCTACGAGCAGTACTTC.

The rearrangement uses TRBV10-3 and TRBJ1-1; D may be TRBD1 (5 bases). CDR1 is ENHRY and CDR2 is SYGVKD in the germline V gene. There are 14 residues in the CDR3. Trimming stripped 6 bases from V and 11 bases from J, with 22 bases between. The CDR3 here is CAIRISQVVPRAFF. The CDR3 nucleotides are TGTGCCATCAGGATTTCACAGGTTGTCCCGAGGGCTTTCTTT.

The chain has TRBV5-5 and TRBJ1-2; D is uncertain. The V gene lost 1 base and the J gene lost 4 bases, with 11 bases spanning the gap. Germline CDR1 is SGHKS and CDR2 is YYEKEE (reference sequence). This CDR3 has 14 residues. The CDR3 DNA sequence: TGTGCCAGCAGCTTGCCCCCGGATAGCTATGGCTACACCTTC. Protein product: CASSLPPDSYGYTF.

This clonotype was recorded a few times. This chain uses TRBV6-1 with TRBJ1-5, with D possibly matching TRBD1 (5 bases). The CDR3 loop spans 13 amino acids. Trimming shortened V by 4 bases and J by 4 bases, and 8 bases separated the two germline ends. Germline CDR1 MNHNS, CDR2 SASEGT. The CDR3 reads CASSVDRNQPQHF. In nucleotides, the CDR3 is TGTGCCAGCAGTGTAGACAGAAATCAGCCCCAGCATTTT.

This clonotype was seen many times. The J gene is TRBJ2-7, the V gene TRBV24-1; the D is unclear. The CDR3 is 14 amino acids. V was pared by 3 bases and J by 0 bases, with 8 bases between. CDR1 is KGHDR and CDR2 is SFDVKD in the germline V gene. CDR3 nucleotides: TGTGCCACCAGTGATCCCAGGAGCTCCTACGAGCAGTACTTC. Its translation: CATSDPRSSYEQYF.